This entry is about one T cell receptor beta chain. Produced via immunoSEQ multiplex PCR; TCRdb's table is partial and in-frame only. Here the sample spans some 180,000 clones, about nine tenths being singletons. This specimen comes from a study of T cell responses to AZD1222 COVID-19 vaccine. Germline lookup yields CDR1 MDHEN and CDR2 SYDVKM. V was pared by 8 bases and J by 0 bases, with 17 bases between. The CDR3 is made up of 16 amino acids. The material sequenced was peripheral blood, taken 28 days after the second AZD1222 dose. This receptor was taken from an adult who received the AZD1222 COVID-19 vaccine. This rearrangement joins TRBV28 to TRBJ1-3, with D perhaps matching TRBD1 (5 bases). The CDR3 coding sequence is TGTGCCAGCGGATACACGGGGGTTAGCTCTGGAAACACCATATATTTT. Protein sequence: CASGYTGVSSGNTIYF.